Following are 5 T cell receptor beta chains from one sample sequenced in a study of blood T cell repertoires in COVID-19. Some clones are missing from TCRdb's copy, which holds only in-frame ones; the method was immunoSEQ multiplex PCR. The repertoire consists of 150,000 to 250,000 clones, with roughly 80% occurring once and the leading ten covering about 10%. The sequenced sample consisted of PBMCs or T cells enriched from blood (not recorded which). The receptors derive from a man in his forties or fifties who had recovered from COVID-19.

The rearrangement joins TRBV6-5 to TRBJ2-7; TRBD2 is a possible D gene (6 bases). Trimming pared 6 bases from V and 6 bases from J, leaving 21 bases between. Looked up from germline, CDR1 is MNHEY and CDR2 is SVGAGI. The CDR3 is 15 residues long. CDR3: CASSSTGTRPPEQYF. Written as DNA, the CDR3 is TGTGCCAGCAGCTCTACCGGGACTCGCCCCCCCGAGCAGTACTTC.

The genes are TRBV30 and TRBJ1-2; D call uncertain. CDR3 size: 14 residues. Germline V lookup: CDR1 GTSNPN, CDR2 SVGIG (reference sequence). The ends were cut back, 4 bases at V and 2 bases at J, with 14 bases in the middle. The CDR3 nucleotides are TGTGCCTGGAACAACCACAACGCAAACTATGGCTACACCTTC. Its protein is CAWNNHNANYGYTF.

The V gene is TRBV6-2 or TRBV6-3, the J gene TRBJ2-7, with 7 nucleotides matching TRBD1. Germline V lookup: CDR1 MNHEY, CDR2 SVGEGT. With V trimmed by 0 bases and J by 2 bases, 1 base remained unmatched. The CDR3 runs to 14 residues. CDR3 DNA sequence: TGTGCCAGCAGTTACTCGGGACAGACCTACGAGCAGTACGTC. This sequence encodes CASSYSGQTYEQYV.

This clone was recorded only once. The DNA of the CDR3 is TGTGCCAGCAGTTTATGGACAGCCTCTAATGAAAAACTGTTTTTT. Amino acids: CASSLWTASNEKLFF. This sequence joins TRBV28 and TRBJ1-4, with D tentatively TRBD1 (5 bases). The ends were cut back, 0 bases at V and 3 bases at J, with 8 bases in the middle. This CDR3 is 15 amino acids long. Germline V CDR1 and CDR2: MDHEN, SYDVKM.

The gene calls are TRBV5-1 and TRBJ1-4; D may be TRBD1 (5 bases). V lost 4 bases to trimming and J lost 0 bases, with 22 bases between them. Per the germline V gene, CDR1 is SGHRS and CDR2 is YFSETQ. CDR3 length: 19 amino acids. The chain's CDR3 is CASSPLTRERRTTNEKLFF. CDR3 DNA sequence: TGCGCCAGCAGCCCGCTCACCAGGGAAAGGCGGACAACTAATGAAAAACTGTTTTTT.